This TCR beta chain comes out of a study of Tregs in tolerant kidney transplant recipients. Only in-frame clones appear in the TCRdb table, and some are missing; sequencing was by immunoSEQ multiplex PCR. The sample table sets out roughly 50,000 clones. The CDR3 loop spans 15 amino acids. The ends lost 5 bases at V and 3 bases at J; junction bases unmatched: 7. Germline V lookup: CDR1 SSHAT, CDR2 FNYEAQ (reference sequence). Concerning this clone: The sequence runs out 3 residues before the end of the CDR3; the remainder is reconstructed from the germline J gene.

This chain connects TRBV7-7 to TRBJ2-3, with 8 bases fitting TRBD2. The sequence was obtained from a human donor who received a combined kidney and bone marrow transplant. The sequenced sample was CD4+ T cells from blood, obtained before the transplant. CDR3 protein: CASSLIGGGTDTQYF. The covered CDR3 bases are TGTGCCAGCAGCCTTATCGGGGGGGGAACAGATACG.